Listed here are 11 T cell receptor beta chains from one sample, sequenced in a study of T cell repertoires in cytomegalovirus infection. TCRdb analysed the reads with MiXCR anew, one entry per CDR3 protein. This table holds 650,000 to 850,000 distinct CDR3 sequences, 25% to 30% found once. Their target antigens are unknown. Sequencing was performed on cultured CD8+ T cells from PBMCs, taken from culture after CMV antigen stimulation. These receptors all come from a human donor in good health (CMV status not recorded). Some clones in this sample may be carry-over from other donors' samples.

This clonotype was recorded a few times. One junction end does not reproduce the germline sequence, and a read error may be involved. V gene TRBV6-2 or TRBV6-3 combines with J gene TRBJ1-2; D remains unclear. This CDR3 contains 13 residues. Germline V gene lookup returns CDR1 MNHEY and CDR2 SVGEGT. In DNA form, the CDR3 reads TGTGCCAGCAGTTACTCGAGGCTGTATGACTACACCTTC. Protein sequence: CASSYSRLYDYTF.

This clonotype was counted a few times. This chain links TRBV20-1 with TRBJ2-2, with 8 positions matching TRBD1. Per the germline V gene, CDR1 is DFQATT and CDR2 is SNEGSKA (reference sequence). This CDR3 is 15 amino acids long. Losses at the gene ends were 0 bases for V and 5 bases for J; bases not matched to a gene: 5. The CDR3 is CSARDRTGGTGELFF. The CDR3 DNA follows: TGCAGTGCTAGAGATAGAACAGGGGGAACCGGGGAGCTGTTTTTT.

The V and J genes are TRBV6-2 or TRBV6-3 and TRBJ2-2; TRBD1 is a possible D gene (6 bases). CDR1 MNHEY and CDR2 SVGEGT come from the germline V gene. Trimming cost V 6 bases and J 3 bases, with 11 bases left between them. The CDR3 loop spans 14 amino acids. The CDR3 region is CASSIDRYTGELFF. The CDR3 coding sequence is TGTGCCAGCAGCATAGACAGGTACACCGGGGAGCTGTTTTTT.

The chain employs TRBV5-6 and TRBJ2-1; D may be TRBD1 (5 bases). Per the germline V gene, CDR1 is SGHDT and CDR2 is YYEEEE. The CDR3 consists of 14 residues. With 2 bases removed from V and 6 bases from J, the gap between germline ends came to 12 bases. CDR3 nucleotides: TGTGCCAGCAGCTTCCCGAGCAGGGTCAATGAGCAGTTCTTC. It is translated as CASSFPSRVNEQFF.

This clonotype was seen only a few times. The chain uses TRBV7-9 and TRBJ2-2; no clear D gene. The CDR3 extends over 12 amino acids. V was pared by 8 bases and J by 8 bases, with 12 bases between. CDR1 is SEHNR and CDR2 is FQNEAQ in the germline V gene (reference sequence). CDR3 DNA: TGTGCCAGCGGATTAATTGCGGGGGAGCTGTTTTTT. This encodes CASGLIAGELFF.

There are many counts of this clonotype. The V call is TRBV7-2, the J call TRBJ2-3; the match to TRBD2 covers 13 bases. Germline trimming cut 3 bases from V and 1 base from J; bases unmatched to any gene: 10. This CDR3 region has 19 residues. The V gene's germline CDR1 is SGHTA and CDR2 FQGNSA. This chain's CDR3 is CASSFLGLAGPPGTDTQYF. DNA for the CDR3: TGTGCCAGCAGCTTCCTGGGACTAGCGGGGCCTCCTGGCACAGATACGCAGTATTTT.

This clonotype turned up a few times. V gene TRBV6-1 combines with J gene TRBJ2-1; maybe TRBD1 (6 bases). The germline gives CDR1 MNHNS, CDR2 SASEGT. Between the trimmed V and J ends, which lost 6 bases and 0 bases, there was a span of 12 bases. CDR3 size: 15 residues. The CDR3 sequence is CASRIDRSSYNEQFF. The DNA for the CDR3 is TGTGCCAGCAGGATCGACAGGTCCTCCTACAATGAGCAGTTCTTC.

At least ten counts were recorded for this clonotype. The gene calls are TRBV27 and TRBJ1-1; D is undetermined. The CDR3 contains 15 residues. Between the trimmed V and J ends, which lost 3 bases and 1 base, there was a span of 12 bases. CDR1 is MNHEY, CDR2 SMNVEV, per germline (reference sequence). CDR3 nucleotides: TGTGCCAGCAGTTTGAACCCCATGGGGAACACTGAAGCTTTCTTT. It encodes CASSLNPMGNTEAFF.

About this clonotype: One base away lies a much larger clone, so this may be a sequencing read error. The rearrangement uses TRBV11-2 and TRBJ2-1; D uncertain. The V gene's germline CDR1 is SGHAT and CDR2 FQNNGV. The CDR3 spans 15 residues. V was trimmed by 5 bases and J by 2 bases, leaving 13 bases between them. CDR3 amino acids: CASSPVGNAYNEQFF. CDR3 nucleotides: TGTGCCAGCAGCCCAGTGGGGAACGCCTACAATGAGCAGTTCTTC.

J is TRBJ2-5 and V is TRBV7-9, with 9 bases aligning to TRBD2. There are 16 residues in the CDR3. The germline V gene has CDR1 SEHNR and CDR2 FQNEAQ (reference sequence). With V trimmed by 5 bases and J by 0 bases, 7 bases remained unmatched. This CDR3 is CASSPRLAGDQETQYF. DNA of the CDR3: TGTGCCAGCAGCCCCCGGTTAGCGGGGGACCAAGAGACCCAGTACTTC.

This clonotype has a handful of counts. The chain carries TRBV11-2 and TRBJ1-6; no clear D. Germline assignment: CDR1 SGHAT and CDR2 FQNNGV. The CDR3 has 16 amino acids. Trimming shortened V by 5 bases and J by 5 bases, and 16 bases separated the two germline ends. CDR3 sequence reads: CASSPYGRHNNSPLHF. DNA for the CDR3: TGTGCCAGCAGCCCTTACGGACGCCACAATAATTCACCCCTCCACTTT.